This TCR beta chain was recorded in a study of T cell responses to AZD1222 COVID-19 vaccine. Turning to the study itself: Pooled together were second doses at about 4 or about 12 weeks. Notes on the study in general: Reports say nearly half of spike-specific TCRs go after unmutated variant regions.

Clones were sequenced by immunoSEQ multiplex PCR, and TCRdb holds only the in-frame ones, with some missing. The sample includes 100,000 to 150,000 clones, over 75% of them seen just once. This CDR3 is 18 amino acids long. Germline V lookup: CDR1 MDHEN, CDR2 SYDVKM. V was clipped by 3 bases and J by 6 bases, with 21 bases between them. Regarding this clone: The antigen remains undetermined.

This specimen consisted of peripheral blood, obtained on day 0 of AZD1222 vaccination. The TCR was taken from an adult in good health. The chain uses TRBV28 and TRBJ1-6; a weak D match, TRBD1 (5 bases). The CDR3 DNA is TGTGCCAGCAGTTTCGGGACCGGCGTCAGTATTGGTAATTCACCCCTCCACTTT. This sequence encodes CASSFGTGVSIGNSPLHF.